A selection of T cell receptor beta chains follows, all from one sample in a study of technical replicates of blood from several donors. The table came from immunoSEQ multiplex PCR; TCRdb's copy has only in-frame clones and leaves some out. The sample carries 11,000 or so clones, 90% to 95% recorded once. Sequencing was performed on PBMCs. These receptors all stem from a human donor in good health. CDR3s include the opening cysteine and the closing phenylalanine or tryptophan. A D gene is named only where the DNA matches it firmly. Size is omitted from some rows. Given values are once, few, many or a class for expanded clones.

CDR3nt,CDR3aa,d_gene,j_gene,len,v_gene,abundance
TGTGCCAGCAGTTTCTCGGGATACGAGCAGTACTTC,CASSFSGYEQYF,.,TRBJ2-7,12,TRBV5-4,.
TGCGCCAGCAGTCCACTCCTAGCGGGAGCGAGGAACGAGCAGTACTTC,CASSPLLAGARNEQYF,TRBD2,TRBJ2-7,16,TRBV23-1,.
TGTGCCAGTGACAGAACTAATGAAAAACTGTTTTTT,CASDRTNEKLFF,.,TRBJ1-4,12,TRBV2,.
TGTGCCAGCAGCTTAGCCGGGGGTAATCAGCCCCAGCATTTT,CASSLAGGNQPQHF,.,TRBJ1-5,14,TRBV7-9,.
TGTGCCAGCAGTGGAGGCTACGAGCAGTACTTC,CASSGGYEQYF,.,TRBJ2-7,11,TRBV6-1,.
TGTGCCAGCAGCCTGACAGGGGAGTACGGCACTGAAGCTTTCTTT,CASSLTGEYGTEAFF,TRBD1,TRBJ1-1,15,TRBV7-3,once
TGCGCCAGCAGCCAAGATAGCACCATCGTGCCTTACAATGAGCAGTTCTTC,CASSQDSTIVPYNEQFF,.,TRBJ2-1,17,TRBV4-1,.
TGTGCCAGCAGCCCCGGTTTAGTTTTCGGGGAGCAGTTCTTC,CASSPGLVFGEQFF,.,TRBJ2-1,14,TRBV11-2,.
TGTGCCTGGAGTGGGGGGGTTGGAAACACCATATATTTT,CAWSGGVGNTIYF,.,TRBJ1-3,13,TRBV30,.
TGTGCCAGCAGCCCAACATTGACCTACAATGAGCAGTTCTTC,CASSPTLTYNEQFF,.,TRBJ2-1,14,TRBV27,.
TGTGCCTGGAGTCAGGGGGCTGGGGCGAACACTGAAGCTTTCTTT,CAWSQGAGANTEAFF,TRBD1,TRBJ1-1,15,TRBV30,.
TGTGCCAGTAGTCCGCAGGGGCATTCCTACAATGAGCAGTTCTTC,CASSPQGHSYNEQFF,.,TRBJ2-1,15,TRBV19,.
TGTGCCAGCAGCTTGGGAACAGGGGGCTGGGGTCAGCCCCAGCATTTT,CASSLGTGGWGQPQHF,TRBD1,TRBJ1-5,16,TRBV5-8,.
TGTGCCAGCAGAATAGCGGGGACCTACGAGCAGTACTTC,CASRIAGTYEQYF,TRBD2,TRBJ2-7,13,TRBV7-9,once
TGCGCCAGCAGCTGGGGGACAGGGTCGGGAAACACTGAAGCTTTCTTT,CASSWGTGSGNTEAFF,TRBD1,TRBJ1-1,16,TRBV5-1,.
TGCGCCAGCAGCTCCAGAAGAGGACTAGCGGGAGGAGGGGGGGCCAACGTCCTGACTTTC,CASSSRRGLAGGGGANVLTF,TRBD2,TRBJ2-6,20,TRBV5-1,.
TGTGCCAGCAGTGAAGCGCCGGAGACCGGGGAGCTGTTTTTT,CASSEAPETGELFF,.,TRBJ2-2,14,TRBV6-1,few
TGTGCCAGCAGCCTATCCTCCGGGGGGCGCCCCACCGGGGAGCTGTTTTTT,CASSLSSGGRPTGELFF,.,TRBJ2-2,17,TRBV7-6,.
TGTGCCAGTAGAATAGTAGCGGGCGGAGAGACCCAGTACTTC,CASRIVAGGETQYF,TRBD2,TRBJ2-5,14,TRBV19,.
TGTGCCAGCTCAGACAGGACAGAGATGAACACTGAAGCTTTCTTT,CASSDRTEMNTEAFF,.,TRBJ1-1,15,TRBV18,.
TGTGCCAGCTGCCGGGGCTCTAGCGGGAGTGCGGATACGCAGTATTTT,CASCRGSSGSADTQYF,TRBD2,TRBJ2-3,16,TRBV28,.
TGCGCCAGCAGCTTGGAAGGAACGGGGAACGAGCAGTACTTC,CASSLEGTGNEQYF,.,TRBJ2-7,14,TRBV5-1,.
TGTGCCAGCAGCCTAGACCAGGGACTTGAATACGAGCAGTACTTC,CASSLDQGLEYEQYF,.,TRBJ2-7,15,TRBV5-4,.
TGTGCCAGCACCATTACGGGAAACACTGAAGCTTTCTTT,CASTITGNTEAFF,.,TRBJ1-1,13,TRBV6-1,few
TGTGCCAGCAGTTTTAGGGACAGCGCCTTCTATGGCTACACCTTC,CASSFRDSAFYGYTF,TRBD1,TRBJ1-2,15,TRBV28,once
TGTGCCAGCACCCGAGGGACCTACGAGCAGTACTTC,CASTRGTYEQYF,.,TRBJ2-7,12,TRBV28,once
TGTGCCAGCACCAGCGTGGTGCGGAGCTCCTACGAGCAGTACTTC,CASTSVVRSSYEQYF,.,TRBJ2-7,15,TRBV7-2,.
TGTGCCAGCAGCAAGGGACGAGGGGGGGAGGGCCGCTACGAGCAGTACTTC,CASSKGRGGEGRYEQYF,.,TRBJ2-7,17,TRBV21-1,.
TGTGCCAGCAGCCAAACTCCGGGACAGAGCTCCTACAATGAGCAGTTCTTC,CASSQTPGQSSYNEQFF,TRBD1,TRBJ2-1,17,TRBV14,.
TGTGCCAGCTCACCACCATGGAGTAGTCCCACAGATACGCAGTATTTT,CASSPPWSSPTDTQYF,.,TRBJ2-3,16,TRBV18,.
TGTGCCAGTAGTCTACGGACTAGTGTGACGGGGGAGCTGTTTTTT,CASSLRTSVTGELFF,TRBD2,TRBJ2-2,15,TRBV19,few
TGTGCCAGCAGTGGGGGGGGGATCTACGAGCAGTACTTC,CASSGGGIYEQYF,TRBD2,TRBJ2-7,13,TRBV5-4,.
TGTGCCTGGAGTGGAACAGGAAACATTCAGTACTTC,CAWSGTGNIQYF,.,TRBJ2-4,12,TRBV30,.
TGTGCCACCGTGGGGACAGGGGAAGGGGGGGCTTTCTTT,CATVGTGEGGAFF,TRBD1,TRBJ1-1,13,TRBV10-3,.
TGCGCCAGCAGCTTGGAACAGTTTAATGAAAAACTGTTTTTT,CASSLEQFNEKLFF,.,TRBJ1-4,14,TRBV5-1,.
TGTGCCATCAGGGGGGCTAGCGGGAGTAACGAGCAGTACTTC,CAIRGASGSNEQYF,TRBD2,TRBJ2-7,14,TRBV10-3,.
TGTGCCAGTAGTATTATAGCGGGAGGCAGATACGAGCAGTACTTC,CASSIIAGGRYEQYF,TRBD2,TRBJ2-7,15,TRBV19,.
TGTGCCAGCAGCCTCGCCTGGGACAGCGGGTCTGAAGCTTTCTTT,CASSLAWDSGSEAFF,TRBD1,TRBJ1-1,15,TRBV4-2,.
TGTGCCAGCAGCTACGCAGGGGGAGCTAACTATGGCTACACCTTC,CASSYAGGANYGYTF,TRBD1,TRBJ1-2,15,TRBV7-9,.
TGTGCCAGCAGCGTAGGGCTAGCGGGGAGGGGGCAGTTCTTC,CASSVGLAGRGQFF,TRBD2,TRBJ2-1,14,TRBV9,.